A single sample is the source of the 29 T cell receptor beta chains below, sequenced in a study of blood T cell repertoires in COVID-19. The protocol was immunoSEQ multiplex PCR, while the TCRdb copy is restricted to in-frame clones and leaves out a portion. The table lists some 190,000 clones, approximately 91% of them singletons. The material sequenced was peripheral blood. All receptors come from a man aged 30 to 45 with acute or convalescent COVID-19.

The CDR3 here is CASSNPGGGEKLFF. CDR3 coding DNA: TGTGCCAGCAGCAACCCCGGGGGAGGTGAAAAACTGTTTTTT. The V gene is TRBV11-1, the J gene TRBJ1-4, with D perhaps TRBD1 (5 bases). Germline V lookup: CDR1 SGHAT, CDR2 FQDESV (reference sequence). The CDR3 consists of 14 residues. V was shortened by 5 bases and J by 7 bases, with 14 bases between the two germline ends.

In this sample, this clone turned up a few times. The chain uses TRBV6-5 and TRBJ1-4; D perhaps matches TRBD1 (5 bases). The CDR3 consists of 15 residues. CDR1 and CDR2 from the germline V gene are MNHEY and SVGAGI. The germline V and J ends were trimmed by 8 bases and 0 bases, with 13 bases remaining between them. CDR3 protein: CASSFQGATNEKLFF. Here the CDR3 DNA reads TGTGCCAGCTCTTTTCAGGGTGCAACTAATGAAAAACTGTTTTTT.

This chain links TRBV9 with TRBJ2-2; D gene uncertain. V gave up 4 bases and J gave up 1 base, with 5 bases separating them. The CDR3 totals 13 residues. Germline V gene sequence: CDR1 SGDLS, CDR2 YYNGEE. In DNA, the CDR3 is TGTGCCAGCAGCCCTTGGAACACCGGGGAGCTGTTTTTT. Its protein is CASSPWNTGELFF.

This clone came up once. The CDR3, as DNA: TGTGCCAGCAGCCAGGCTACGGGCAATCAGCCCCAGCATTTT. Translating gives CASSQATGNQPQHF. The chain carries TRBV6-5 and TRBJ1-5, with unresolved D. Germline V CDR1 and CDR2: MNHEY, SVGAGI. Trimming stripped 6 bases from V and 2 bases from J, with 11 bases between. The CDR3 is 14 residues long.

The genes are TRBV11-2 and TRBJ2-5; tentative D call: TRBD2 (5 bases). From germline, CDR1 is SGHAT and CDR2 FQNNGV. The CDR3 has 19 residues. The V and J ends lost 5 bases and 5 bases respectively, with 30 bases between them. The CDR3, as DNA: TGTGCCAGCAGCCAGACCGGGCCCATCGTTTCATCCCGAGGGGAGACCCAGTACTTC. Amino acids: CASSQTGPIVSSRGETQYF. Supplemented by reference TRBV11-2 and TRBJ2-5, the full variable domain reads EAGVAQSPRYKIIEKRQSVAFWCNPISGHATLYWYQQILGQGPKLLIQFQNNGVVDDSQLPKDRFSAERLKGVDSTLKIQPAKLEDSAVYLCASSQTGPIVSSRGETQYFGPGTRLLVL.

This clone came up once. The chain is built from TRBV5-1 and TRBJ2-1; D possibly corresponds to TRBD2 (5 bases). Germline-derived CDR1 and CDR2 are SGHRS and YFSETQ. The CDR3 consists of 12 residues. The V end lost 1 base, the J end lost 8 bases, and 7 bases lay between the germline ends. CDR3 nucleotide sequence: TGCGCCAGCAGCTTGCGGGGAGATGAGCAGTTCTTC. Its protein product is CASSLRGDEQFF.

CDR3 residues: CASSQNSQETQYF. For the CDR3, the DNA is TGTGCCAGCAGTCAAAACAGTCAAGAGACCCAGTACTTC. The rearrangement joins TRBV14 to TRBJ2-5, with D unresolved. Germline loops: CDR1 SGHDN, CDR2 FVKESK. The V end lost 6 bases, the J end lost 2 bases, and 10 bases lay between the germline ends. This CDR3 spans 13 amino acids.

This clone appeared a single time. CDR3 loop: CSVTQRYYNEQFF. CDR3 in DNA: TGCAGCGTTACCCAGCGCTATTACAATGAGCAGTTCTTC. J is TRBJ2-1 and V is TRBV29-1, with no clear D. V lost 5 bases and J 4 bases, leaving 12 bases between the germline ends. The CDR3 runs 13 residues. The germline V gene has CDR1 SQVTM and CDR2 ANQGSEA.

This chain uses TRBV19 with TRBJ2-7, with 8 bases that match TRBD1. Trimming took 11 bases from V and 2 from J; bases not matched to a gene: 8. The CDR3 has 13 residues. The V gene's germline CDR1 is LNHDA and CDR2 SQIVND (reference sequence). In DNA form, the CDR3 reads TGTGCCCTGCCCAGGGACAGGCCCTACGAGCAGTACTTC. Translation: CALPRDRPYEQYF.

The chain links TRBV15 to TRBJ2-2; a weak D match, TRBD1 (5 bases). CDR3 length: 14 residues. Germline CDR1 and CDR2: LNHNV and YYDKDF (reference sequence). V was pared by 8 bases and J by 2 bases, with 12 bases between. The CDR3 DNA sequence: TGTGCCACCTTAGGGGCGGATAACACCGGGGAGCTGTTTTTT. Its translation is CATLGADNTGELFF.

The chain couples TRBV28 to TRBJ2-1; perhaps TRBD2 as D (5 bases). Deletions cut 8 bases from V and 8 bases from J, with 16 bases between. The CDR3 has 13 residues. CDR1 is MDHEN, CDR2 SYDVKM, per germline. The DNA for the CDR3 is TGTGCCAGCGGGGAGCAGTTCCACTATGAGCAGTTCTTC. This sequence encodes CASGEQFHYEQFF.

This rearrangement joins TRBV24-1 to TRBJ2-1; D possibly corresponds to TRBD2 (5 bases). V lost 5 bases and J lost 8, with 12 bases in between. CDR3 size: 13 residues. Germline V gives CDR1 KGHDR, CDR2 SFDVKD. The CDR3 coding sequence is TGTGCCACCAGTGTCCCCCCGCGGGATGAGCAGTTCTTC. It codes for CATSVPPRDEQFF.

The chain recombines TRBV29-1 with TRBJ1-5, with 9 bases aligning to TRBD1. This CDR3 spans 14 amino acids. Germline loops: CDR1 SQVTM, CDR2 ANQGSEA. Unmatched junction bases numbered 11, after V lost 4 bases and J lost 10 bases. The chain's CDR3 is CSVAIRTGDDPQHF. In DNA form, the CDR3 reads TGCAGCGTTGCGATACGGACAGGGGATGATCCCCAGCATTTT.

CDR3 residues: CASSLWVGSEAFF. The CDR3 DNA reads TGTGCCAGCAGTTTATGGGTTGGTAGTGAAGCTTTCTTT. This sequence joins TRBV28 and TRBJ1-1; D call uncertain. The V gene lost 0 bases and the J gene lost 7 bases, with 9 bases spanning the gap. The CDR3 covers 13 residues. Germline CDR1 and CDR2: MDHEN and SYDVKM.

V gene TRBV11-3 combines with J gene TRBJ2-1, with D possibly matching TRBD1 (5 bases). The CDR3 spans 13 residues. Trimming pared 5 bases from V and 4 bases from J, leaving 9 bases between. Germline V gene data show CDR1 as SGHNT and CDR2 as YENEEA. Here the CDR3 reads CASSKTAYNEQFF. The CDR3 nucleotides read TGTGCCAGCAGCAAGACAGCGTACAATGAGCAGTTCTTC.

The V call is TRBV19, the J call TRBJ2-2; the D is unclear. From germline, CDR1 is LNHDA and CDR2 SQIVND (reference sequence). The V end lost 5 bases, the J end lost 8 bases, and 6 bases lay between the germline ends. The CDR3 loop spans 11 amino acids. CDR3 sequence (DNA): TGTGCCAGTAGTTTCTCGGGGGAGCTGTTTTTT. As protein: CASSFSGELFF.

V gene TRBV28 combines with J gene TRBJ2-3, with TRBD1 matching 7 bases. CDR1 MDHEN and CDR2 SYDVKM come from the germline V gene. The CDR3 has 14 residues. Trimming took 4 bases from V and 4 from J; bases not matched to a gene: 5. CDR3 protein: CASSSTGQADTQYF. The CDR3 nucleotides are TGTGCCAGCAGTTCGACAGGGCAGGCAGATACGCAGTATTTT.

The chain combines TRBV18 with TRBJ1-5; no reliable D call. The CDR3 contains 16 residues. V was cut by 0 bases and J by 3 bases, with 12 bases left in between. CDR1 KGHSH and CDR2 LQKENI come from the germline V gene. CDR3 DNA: TGTGCCAGCTCACCACCGGAGGGTCCCCTCAATCAGCCCCAGCATTTT. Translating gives CASSPPEGPLNQPQHF.

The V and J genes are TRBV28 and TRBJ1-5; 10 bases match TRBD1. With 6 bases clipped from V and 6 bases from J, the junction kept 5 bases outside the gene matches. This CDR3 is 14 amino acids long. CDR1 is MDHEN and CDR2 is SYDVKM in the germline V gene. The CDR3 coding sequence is TGTGCCAGCAGAGCCGGGACAGGGGTTCAGCCCCAGCATTTT. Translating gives CASRAGTGVQPQHF. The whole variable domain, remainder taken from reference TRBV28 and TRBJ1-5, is DVKVTQSSRYLVKRTGEKVFLECVQDMDHENMFWYRQDPGLGLRLIYFSYDVKMKEKGDIPEGYSVSREKKERFSLILESASTNQTSMYLCASRAGTGVQPQHFGDGTRLSIL.

The CDR3 sequence is CASSLVGRGPAGELFF. CDR3 nucleotides: TGTGCCAGCAGCTTAGTCGGCAGGGGGCCGGCCGGGGAGCTGTTTTTT. The chain links TRBV11-1 to TRBJ2-2, with 8 bases aligning to TRBD1. Looked up from germline, CDR1 is SGHAT and CDR2 is FQDESV (reference sequence). V lost 1 base to trimming and J lost 6 bases; unmatched junction nucleotides: 7. There are 16 residues in the CDR3.

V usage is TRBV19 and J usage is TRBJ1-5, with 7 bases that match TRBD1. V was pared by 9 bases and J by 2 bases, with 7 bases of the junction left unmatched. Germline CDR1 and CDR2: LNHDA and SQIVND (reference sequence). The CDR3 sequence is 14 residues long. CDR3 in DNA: TGTGCCAGCAGACAGGGAGGCGGCAATCAGCCCCAGCATTTT. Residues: CASRQGGGNQPQHF.

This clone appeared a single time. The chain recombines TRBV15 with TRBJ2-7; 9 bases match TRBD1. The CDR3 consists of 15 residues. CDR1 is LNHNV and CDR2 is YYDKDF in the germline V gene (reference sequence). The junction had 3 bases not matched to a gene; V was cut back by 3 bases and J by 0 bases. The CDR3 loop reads CATSRGQGISYEQYF. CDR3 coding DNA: TGTGCCACCAGCAGGGGACAGGGAATCTCCTACGAGCAGTACTTC.

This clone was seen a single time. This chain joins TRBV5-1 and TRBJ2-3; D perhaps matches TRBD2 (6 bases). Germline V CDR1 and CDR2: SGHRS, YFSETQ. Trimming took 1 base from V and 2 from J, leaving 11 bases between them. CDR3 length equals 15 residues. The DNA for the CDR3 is TGCGCCAGCAGCTTGAAGTGGACTAACACAGATACGCAGTATTTT. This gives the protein CASSLKWTNTDTQYF. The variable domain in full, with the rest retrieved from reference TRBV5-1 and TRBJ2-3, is KAGVTQTPRYLIKTRGQQVTLSCSPISGHRSVSWYQQTPGQGLQFLFEYFSETQRNKGNFPGRFSGRQFSNSRSEMNVSTLELGDSALYLCASSLKWTNTDTQYFGPGTRLTVL.

CDR3 nucleotides: TGTGCCAGCACTCGGACGTCGTGGGAGGGCCTAAAAGAGCAGTACTTC. Encoded protein: CASTRTSWEGLKEQYF. V usage is TRBV27 and J usage is TRBJ2-7; 7 bases are a match to TRBD2. Germline-derived CDR1 and CDR2 are MNHEY and SMNVEV (reference sequence). This CDR3 spans 16 amino acids. V was clipped by 7 bases and J by 7 bases; unmatched bases: 19.

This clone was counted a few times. The CDR3 coding sequence is TGTGCCAGCTCACCGGGACTGCAGGGGGGTACGCAGTATTTT. Its translation: CASSPGLQGGTQYF. The chain combines TRBV18 with TRBJ2-3; tentative D call: TRBD1 (7 bases). The CDR3 extends over 14 amino acids. Germline lookup yields CDR1 KGHSH and CDR2 LQKENI. The V end lost 3 bases, the J end lost 8 bases, and 15 bases lay between the germline ends.

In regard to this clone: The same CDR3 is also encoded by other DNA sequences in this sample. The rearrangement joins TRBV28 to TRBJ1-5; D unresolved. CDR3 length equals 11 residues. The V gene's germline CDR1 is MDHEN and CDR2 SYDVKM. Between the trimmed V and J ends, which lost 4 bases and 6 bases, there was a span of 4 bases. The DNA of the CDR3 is TGTGCCAGCAGTTCTCGTCAGCCCCAGCATTTT. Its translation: CASSSRQPQHF.

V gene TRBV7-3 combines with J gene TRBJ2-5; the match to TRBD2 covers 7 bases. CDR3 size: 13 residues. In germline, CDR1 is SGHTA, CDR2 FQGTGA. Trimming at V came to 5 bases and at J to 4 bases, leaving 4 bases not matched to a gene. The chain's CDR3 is CASSIGGRETQYF. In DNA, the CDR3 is TGTGCCAGCAGCATCGGGGGGAGAGAGACCCAGTACTTC.

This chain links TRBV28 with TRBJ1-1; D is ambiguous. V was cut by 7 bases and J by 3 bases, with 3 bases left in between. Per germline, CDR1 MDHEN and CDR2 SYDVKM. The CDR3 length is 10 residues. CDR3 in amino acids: CASTDTEAFF. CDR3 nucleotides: TGTGCCAGCACAGACACTGAAGCTTTCTTT.

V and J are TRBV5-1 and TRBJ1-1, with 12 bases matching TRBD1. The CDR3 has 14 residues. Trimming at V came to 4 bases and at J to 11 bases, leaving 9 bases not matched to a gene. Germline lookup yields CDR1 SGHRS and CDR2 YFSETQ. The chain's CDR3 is CASSDGTGGFRAFF. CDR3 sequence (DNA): TGCGCCAGCAGCGACGGGACAGGGGGCTTTAGGGCTTTCTTT.